The 14 T cell receptor beta chains listed next were all sequenced from one sample in a study of blood T cell repertoires in COVID-19. The table came from immunoSEQ multiplex PCR; TCRdb's copy has only in-frame clones and leaves some out. The data contain approximately 56,000 clones, under 85% of them singletons. Source material: peripheral blood. Receptors originate from a man between 65 and 85 years old with active COVID-19.

This clone showed up just once. The rearrangement links TRBV27 to TRBJ2-7; 7 bases fit TRBD1. The junction had 4 bases not matched to a gene; V was cut back by 5 bases and J by 3 bases. The CDR3 spans 13 residues. Germline-derived CDR1 and CDR2 are MNHEY and SMNVEV (reference sequence). CDR3 in amino acids: CASSRTGDYEQYF. The CDR3 nucleotides read TGTGCCAGCAGTAGGACAGGTGACTACGAGCAGTACTTC.

This clone was detected only once. As DNA, the CDR3 is TGTGCCTGGAGCTACAGGGGGCTGTTCGGGGAGCTGTTTTTT. Its translation: CAWSYRGLFGELFF. This chain connects TRBV30 to TRBJ2-2; 9 nucleotides line up with TRBD1. This CDR3 spans 14 amino acids. The ends lost 3 bases at V and 7 bases at J; junction bases unmatched: 6. Germline CDR1 is GTSNPN and CDR2 is SVGIG (reference sequence).

This chain uses TRBV10-3 with TRBJ2-6, with D possibly being TRBD2 (5 bases). Trimming pared 10 bases from V and 0 bases from J, leaving 10 bases between. In germline, CDR1 is ENHRY, CDR2 SYGVKD. CDR3 length equals 14 residues. CDR3 sequence: CATRRDSGANVLTF. The CDR3 nucleotides read TGTGCCACCCGCCGGGACTCTGGGGCCAACGTCCTGACTTTC.

V usage is TRBV6-2 or TRBV6-3 and J usage is TRBJ2-3, with TRBD2 matching 7 bases. V lost 11 bases to trimming and J lost 0 bases; unmatched junction nucleotides: 11. Germline V CDR1 and CDR2: MNHEY, SVGEGT. The CDR3 is 15 residues long. CDR3 sequence reads: CAGGPGGPSTDTQYF. CDR3 DNA: TGTGCCGGCGGCCCGGGAGGCCCTAGCACAGATACGCAGTATTTT.

This chain uses TRBV25-1 with TRBJ2-1; D ambiguous. The V and J ends lost 1 base and 6 bases respectively, with 10 bases between them. The V gene's germline CDR1 is MGHDK and CDR2 SYGVNS. The CDR3 consists of 14 residues. CDR3 nucleotide sequence: TGTGCCAGCAGTGAATTGTTCCCAGTCAATGAGCAGTTCTTC. It codes for CASSELFPVNEQFF.

J is TRBJ2-7 and V is TRBV10-3; TRBD1 matches 11 bases. CDR1 ENHRY and CDR2 SYGVKD come from the germline V gene. The length of the CDR3 is 14 residues. The J segment lost 6 bases and the V segment lost 10 bases, leaving 11 bases of the junction unmatched. CDR3 nucleotides: TGTGCCACCACCCGGGGGACAGGGGGGCTCGAGCAGTACTTC. This sequence encodes CATTRGTGGLEQYF.

The chain joins TRBV5-4 to TRBJ1-3; 9 nucleotides match TRBD1. CDR3 size: 15 residues. Germline V gene data show CDR1 as SGHNT and CDR2 as YYREEE (reference sequence). V shed 3 bases and J 5 bases; nucleotides not matched to a gene: 6. The CDR3 bases are TGTGCCAGCAGCTCCTGGACAGGGGAAAGAAACACCATATATTTT. Translating it yields CASSSWTGERNTIYF. The full variable domain, rest sourced from reference TRBV5-4 and TRBJ1-3, is ETGVTQSPTHLIKTRGQQVTLRCSSQSGHNTVSWYQQALGQGPQFIFQYYREEENGRGNFPPRFSGLQFPNYSSELNVNALELDDSALYLCASSSWTGERNTIYFGEGSWLTVV.

A remark on this clone: The junction shows a germline mismatch at one end, possibly a read error. The chain has TRBV7-8 and TRBJ2-7, with TRBD1 identical over 7 bases. CDR3 length: 18 residues. From germline, CDR1 is SGHVS and CDR2 FQNEAQ. The CDR3 nucleotides read TGTGCCAGCAGCTTAGCCCCCGAGACAGGGTCTTTCTCCGACGAGCAGTACTTC. Translated: CASSLAPETGSFSDEQYF. Using reference TRBV7-8 and TRBJ2-7 for the parts outside the CDR3, the full variable domain is GAGVSQSPRYKVAKRGQDVALRCDPISGHVSLFWYQQALGQGPEFLTYFQNEAQLDKSGLPSDRFFAERPEGSVSTLKIQRTQQEDSAVYLCASSLAPETGSFSDEQYFGPGTRLTVT.

The rearrangement uses TRBV7-8 and TRBJ2-6, with 7 bases matching TRBD2. CDR3 size: 15 residues. Germline V gene data show CDR1 as SGHVS and CDR2 as FQNEAQ. The V gene end was trimmed by 6 bases and the J gene end by 3 bases; junction bases not matched to a gene: 5. The CDR3 DNA is TGTGCCAGCAGGGCTCGGGAGGTTGGGGCCAACGTCCTGACTTTC. Its protein is CASRAREVGANVLTF.

This clone has just one count. This chain connects TRBV5-6 to TRBJ1-5, with 12 bases that match TRBD1. Trimming at V came to 4 bases and at J to 3 bases, leaving 14 bases not matched to a gene. The CDR3 runs 19 residues. Germline CDR1 reads SGHDT; CDR2 reads YYEEEE. The CDR3 loop is CASSPGQGALKGVNQPQHF. CDR3 DNA: TGTGCCAGCAGCCCGGGACAGGGGGCTCTCAAGGGCGTCAATCAGCCCCAGCATTTT.

The J gene is TRBJ1-6, the V gene TRBV28; TRBD1 aligns across 7 bases. The germline V gene encodes CDR1 MDHEN and CDR2 SYDVKM. The CDR3 runs to 14 residues. The J segment lost 3 bases and the V segment lost 6 bases, leaving 2 bases of the junction unmatched. The DNA of the CDR3 is TGTGCCAGCAGACAGGGGCACTATAATTCACCCCTCCACTTT. The encoded protein is CASRQGHYNSPLHF.

This clone was picked up a small number of times. This chain links TRBV24-1 with TRBJ1-1, with 8 bases matching TRBD1. The CDR3 totals 12 residues. Unmatched junction bases numbered 1, after V lost 3 bases and J lost 8 bases. In germline, CDR1 is KGHDR, CDR2 SFDVKD. The CDR3 sequence: CATSDDRGEAFF. As DNA, the CDR3 is TGTGCCACCAGTGATGACAGGGGAGAAGCTTTCTTT.

The chain links TRBV4-2 to TRBJ1-2, with no clear D. This CDR3 spans 14 amino acids. Germline CDR1 and CDR2: LGHNA and YNFKEQ. The V end lost 4 bases, the J end lost 3 bases, and 12 bases lay between the germline ends. This chain's CDR3 is CASSPGSTDYGYTF. DNA for the CDR3: TGTGCCAGCAGCCCGGGGAGTACAGACTATGGCTACACCTTC.

This chain joins TRBV7-3 and TRBJ1-1; D is possibly TRBD1 (5 bases). Germline V lookup: CDR1 SGHTA, CDR2 FQGTGA. Trimming pared 5 bases from V and 4 bases from J, leaving 11 bases between. The CDR3 spans 13 residues. The CDR3 protein is CASSKGVGTEAFF. CDR3 DNA sequence: TGTGCCAGCAGCAAAGGGGTTGGCACTGAAGCTTTCTTT.